This T cell receptor (beta chain) comes out of a study of glioma-infiltrating T cells. The CDR3 covers 15 residues. Per the germline V gene, CDR1 is SGHTA and CDR2 is FQGNSA. The J segment lost 7 bases and the V segment lost 1 base, leaving 6 bases of the junction unmatched. Using RNA template, CDR3s of TCR alpha and beta were amplified with iRepertoire arm-PCR. One-step reverse transcription and amplification started from around 100-400 ng of tissue mRNA or PBMC total RNA. In TCRdb, the multiplex PCR reads were re-called with MiXCR into one record per CDR3 protein. The data contain approximately 89,000 distinct CDR3 sequences, about 25% of them seen just once; the ten biggest clones take up roughly 6.7%. The table lists this clonotype with a few counts. Its antigen is undetermined. Findings of the study overall: CDR3 overlap between tissue and blood was very small. Non-neoplastic patients had below-expected tissue-blood divergence, while all gliomas exceeded expectation.

Sequencing was performed on glioma tissue, nonneoplastic brain tissue, or PBMCs (not recorded which). The V call is TRBV7-2, the J call TRBJ2-5, with 10 nucleotides matching TRBD1. The receptor's source is a human donor with low-grade glioma or glioblastoma, undergoing nonglioma brain surgery, or in good health (not recorded which). The chain's CDR3 is CASSLEGRTGGTQYF. The CDR3 nucleotides read TGTGCCAGCAGCTTAGAGGGGAGGACAGGGGGGACCCAGTACTTC.